The 18 T cell receptor beta chains below come from one sample, sequenced in a study of blood T cell repertoires in COVID-19. Using immunoSEQ multiplex PCR, the repertoire was profiled, and TCRdb retains in-frame clones only, with some absent. Among 390,000 or so clones listed, 85% to 90% were seen once. Sequenced input: PBMCs or T cells enriched from blood (not recorded which). The receptors shown here come from a man in his late teens or twenties who had recovered from COVID-19.

This chain uses TRBV7-9 with TRBJ2-5, with D possibly matching TRBD2 (7 bases). Germline CDR1 reads SEHNR; CDR2 reads FQNEAQ (reference sequence). V lost 4 bases, J lost 5 bases, and 26 bases lay in between. This CDR3 is 18 amino acids long. Here the CDR3 reads CASSSARDAGAGVETQYF. In nucleotides, the CDR3 is TGTGCCAGCAGCTCTGCCCGGGATGCGGGGGCGGGTGTGGAGACCCAGTACTTC.

The chain couples TRBV28 to TRBJ1-5; TRBD1 is a possible D gene (6 bases). CDR1 MDHEN and CDR2 SYDVKM come from the germline V gene. The V end lost 3 bases, the J end lost 11 bases, and 20 bases lay between the germline ends. There are 15 residues in the CDR3. CDR3 nucleotides: TGTGCCAGCAGTTTTCGGCTGCGGGGGCCCCCAGCCCAGCATTTT. Translation gives CASSFRLRGPPAQHF.

This rearrangement joins TRBV18 to TRBJ2-7; 7 bases map to TRBD2. V dropped 5 bases and J dropped 5; count of bases not matched to a gene: 12. In germline, CDR1 is KGHSH, CDR2 LQKENI. This CDR3 has 15 residues. The CDR3 coding sequence is TGTGCCAGCTCAATTACTGCGGGAGCGGGCCACGAGCAGTACTTC. As protein: CASSITAGAGHEQYF.

This chain links TRBV21-1 with TRBJ2-1; the table's D call of TRBD2 was not tested on the DNA. TRBV21-1 is marked as a pseudogene. This CDR3 contains 16 residues. CDR3 amino acids: CASSKVTKAFWALFLF. The CDR3 DNA follows: TGTGCCAGCAGCAAAGTGACTAAAGCATTCTGGGCGCTTTTCCTCTTC.

J is TRBJ2-2 and V is TRBV6-5, with D uncertain. This CDR3 has 14 amino acids. V lost 5 bases, J lost 6 bases, and 13 bases lay in between. Germline V gene lookup returns CDR1 MNHEY and CDR2 SVGAGI. Here the CDR3 DNA reads TGTGCCAGCAGTCACCGGGTCTTGGCCGGGGAGCTGTTTTTT. Translation: CASSHRVLAGELFF.

The chain is built from TRBV7-2 and TRBJ2-1, with TRBD2 identical over 7 bases. After removal of 5 bases from V and 4 bases from J, the junction contained 8 bases not matched to a gene. CDR1 and CDR2 (germline): SGHTA, FQGNSA. The CDR3 totals 15 residues. CDR3 DNA sequence: TGTGCCAGCAGCCTAGATCGGGGGGAGTACAATGAGCAGTTCTTC. Encoded protein: CASSLDRGEYNEQFF.

Concerning this clone itself: Additional DNA sequences in this sample encode the identical CDR3. The J gene is TRBJ1-5, the V gene TRBV7-9; D remains ambiguous. Deletions cut 1 base from V and 6 bases from J, with 10 bases between. The CDR3 has 14 amino acids. Germline V gene lookup returns CDR1 SEHNR and CDR2 FQNEAQ (reference sequence). The CDR3 region has the DNA TGTGCCAGCAGCTTAGAAGGCGGTAGTCAGCCCCAGCATTTT. Residues: CASSLEGGSQPQHF.

This clone appeared a single time. V is TRBV19 and J is TRBJ2-1; 10 nucleotides match TRBD2. This CDR3 contains 15 residues. The trim removed 3 bases at V and 4 bases at J, leaving 3 bases unmatched. In germline, CDR1 is LNHDA, CDR2 SQIVND (reference sequence). The CDR3 here is CASSITSGIYNEQFF. DNA for the CDR3: TGTGCCAGTAGTATTACTAGCGGGATTTACAATGAGCAGTTCTTC.

This sequence joins TRBV19 and TRBJ2-1; D is unclear. The V end lost 2 bases, the J end lost 5 bases, and 16 bases lay between the germline ends. Germline assignment: CDR1 LNHDA and CDR2 SQIVND (reference sequence). The CDR3 is made up of 16 amino acids. This chain's CDR3 is CASSILVASNNNEQFF. CDR3 coding DNA: TGTGCCAGTAGTATATTAGTAGCATCCAACAACAATGAGCAGTTCTTC.

This chain links TRBV10-3 with TRBJ2-7, with 8 bases aligning to TRBD1. The V gene's germline CDR1 is ENHRY and CDR2 SYGVKD. V gave up 4 bases and J gave up 2 bases; unmatched junction bases: 1. The CDR3 totals 13 residues. Written as DNA, the CDR3 is TGTGCCATCAGTGGGACAGGGACCTACGAGCAGTACTTC. Its translation: CAISGTGTYEQYF.

The rearrangement uses TRBV7-3 and TRBJ2-1, with 7 nucleotides matching TRBD2. CDR1 and CDR2 from the germline V gene are SGHTA and FQGTGA. After removal of 2 bases from V and 7 bases from J, the junction contained 11 bases not matched to a gene. The CDR3 length is 16 residues. The CDR3 spells CASSLGVAGPYNEQFF. The CDR3 DNA sequence: TGTGCCAGCAGCTTAGGAGTAGCGGGTCCGTATAATGAGCAGTTCTTC. Complete variable domain (other parts from reference TRBV7-3 and TRBJ2-1): GAGVSQTPSNKVTEKGKYVELRCDPISGHTALYWYRQSLGQGPEFLIYFQGTGAADDSGLPNDRFFAVRPEGSVSTLKIQRTERGDSAVYLCASSLGVAGPYNEQFFGPGTRLTVL.

This chain joins TRBV5-1 and TRBJ1-2, with 10 positions matching TRBD1. V was pared by 4 bases and J by 3 bases, with 6 bases of the junction left unmatched. This CDR3 is 15 amino acids long. The germline CDR1 and CDR2 sequences are SGHRS and YFSETQ. The DNA of the CDR3 is TGCGCCAGCAGCGATCGACAGGGGGCTGACTATGGCTACACCTTC. It yields the protein CASSDRQGADYGYTF.

The chain carries TRBV3-1 (or the pseudogene TRBV3-2) and TRBJ1-4, with D perhaps matching TRBD1 (6 bases). Germline V gene sequence: CDR1 LGHDT, CDR2 YNNKEL (reference sequence). The CDR3 runs to 17 residues. Deletions cut 3 bases from V and 0 bases from J, with 14 bases between. The DNA of the CDR3 is TGTGCCAGCAGCCAGGTTGGGGGCGGTGCAACTAATGAAAAACTGTTTTTT. It is translated as CASSQVGGGATNEKLFF.

This rearrangement joins TRBV19 to TRBJ1-4; no firm D call. The V gene lost 7 bases and the J gene lost 5 bases, with 11 bases spanning the gap. The CDR3 length is 13 residues. CDR1 is LNHDA, CDR2 SQIVND, per germline (reference sequence). CDR3 nucleotide sequence: TGTGCCAGTAATCCAGGCCCCAATGAAAAACTGTTTTTT. It is translated as CASNPGPNEKLFF.

The chain has TRBV11-1 and TRBJ2-1; a weak D match, TRBD1 (6 bases). CDR1 and CDR2 (germline): SGHAT, FQDESV (reference sequence). This CDR3 spans 16 amino acids. V lost 5 bases and J 7 bases, leaving 21 bases between the germline ends. CDR3 nucleotide sequence: TGTGCCAGCAGCGCAGGCCCGCGCCATAGGGGGAATGAGCAGTTCTTC. Translation gives CASSAGPRHRGNEQFF.

CDR3 DNA sequence: TGCGCCAGCGGTACAGGGGGCTCACCCCTCCACTTT. It is translated as CASGTGGSPLHF. The gene calls are TRBV10-1 and TRBJ1-6, with 9 bases aligning to TRBD1. The germline V gene has CDR1 WNHNN and CDR2 SYGVQD (reference sequence). V dropped 8 bases and J dropped 10; count of bases not matched to a gene: 3. CDR3 size: 12 residues.

The V call is TRBV6-4, the J call TRBJ2-1; 13 bases fit TRBD2. The CDR3 sequence is 15 residues long. The germline V gene encodes CDR1 MRHNA and CDR2 SNTAGT. V trimming: 6 bases; J trimming: 5 bases; junction bases outside the gene matches: 4. This CDR3 reads CASSPGLAGNNEQFF. In nucleotides, the CDR3 is TGTGCCAGCAGCCCGGGACTAGCGGGGAACAATGAGCAGTTCTTC.

The chain joins TRBV5-5 to TRBJ2-5; D perhaps matches TRBD2 (6 bases). The CDR3 has 15 residues. The V end was cut by 2 bases, the J end by 3 bases, with 14 bases between. The germline CDR1 and CDR2 sequences are SGHKS and YYEKEE (reference sequence). For the CDR3, the DNA is TGTGCCAGCAGCTTTACCGGGACTGTCAAAGAGACCCAGTACTTC. It translates to CASSFTGTVKETQYF.